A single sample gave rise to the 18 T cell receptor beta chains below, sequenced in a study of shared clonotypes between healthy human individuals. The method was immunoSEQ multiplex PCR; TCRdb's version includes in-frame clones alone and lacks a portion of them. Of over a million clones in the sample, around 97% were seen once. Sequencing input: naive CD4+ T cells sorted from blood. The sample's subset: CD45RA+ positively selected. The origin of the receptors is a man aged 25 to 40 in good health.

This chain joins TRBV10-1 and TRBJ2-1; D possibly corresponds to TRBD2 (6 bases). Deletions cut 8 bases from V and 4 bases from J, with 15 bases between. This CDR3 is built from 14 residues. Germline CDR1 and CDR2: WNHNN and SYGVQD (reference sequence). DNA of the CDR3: TGCGCCAGCCTAACTAGCACCAGGTACAATGAGCAGTTCTTC. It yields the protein CASLTSTRYNEQFF.

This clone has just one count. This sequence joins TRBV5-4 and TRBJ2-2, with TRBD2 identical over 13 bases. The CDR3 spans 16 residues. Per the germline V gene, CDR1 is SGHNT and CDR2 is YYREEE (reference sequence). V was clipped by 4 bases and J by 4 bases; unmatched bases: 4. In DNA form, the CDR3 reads TGTGCCAGCAGCCCGGGACTAGCGGGATTCACCGGGGAGCTGTTTTTT. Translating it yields CASSPGLAGFTGELFF.

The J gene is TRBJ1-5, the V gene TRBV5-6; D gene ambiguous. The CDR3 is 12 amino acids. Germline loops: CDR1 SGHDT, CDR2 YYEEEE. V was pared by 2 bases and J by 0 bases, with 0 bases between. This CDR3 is CASSFSNQPQHF. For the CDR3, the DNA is TGTGCCAGCAGCTTTAGCAATCAGCCCCAGCATTTT.

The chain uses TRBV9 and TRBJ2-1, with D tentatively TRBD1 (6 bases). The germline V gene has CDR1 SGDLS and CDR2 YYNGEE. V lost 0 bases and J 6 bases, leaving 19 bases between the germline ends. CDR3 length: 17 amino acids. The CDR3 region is CASSVGVLTGIRNEQFF. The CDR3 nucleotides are TGTGCCAGCAGCGTAGGGGTACTAACAGGGATTCGCAATGAGCAGTTCTTC.

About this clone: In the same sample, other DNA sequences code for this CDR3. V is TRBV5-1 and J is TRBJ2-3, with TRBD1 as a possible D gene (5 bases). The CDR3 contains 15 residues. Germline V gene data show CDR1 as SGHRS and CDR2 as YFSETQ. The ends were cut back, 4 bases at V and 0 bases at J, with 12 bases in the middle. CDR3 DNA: TGCGCCAGCAGCCTGACAGCTACTAGCACAGATACGCAGTATTTT. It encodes CASSLTATSTDTQYF.

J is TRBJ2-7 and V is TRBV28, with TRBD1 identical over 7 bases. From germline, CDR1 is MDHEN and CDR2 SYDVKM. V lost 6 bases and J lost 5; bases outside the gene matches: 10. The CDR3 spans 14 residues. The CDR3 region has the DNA TGTGCCAGCAGACCCGGACAGGTCGGCCACGAGCAGTACTTC. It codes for CASRPGQVGHEQYF.

CDR3 sequence: CASSMGQGAGYNEQFF. DNA for the CDR3: TGTGCCAGTAGTATGGGACAGGGTGCAGGTTACAATGAGCAGTTCTTC. The chain recombines TRBV19 with TRBJ2-1, with 9 bases lining up with TRBD1. The CDR3 is made up of 16 amino acids. V lost 3 bases and J lost 4; bases outside the gene matches: 7. CDR1 is LNHDA and CDR2 is SQIVND in the germline V gene (reference sequence).

CDR3 DNA sequence: TGCGCCAGCAGCCGACTTGGGACTAGCGGGGGTAGCACAGATACGCAGTATTTT. Its translation: CASSRLGTSGGSTDTQYF. This chain uses TRBV5-1 with TRBJ2-3; 14 nucleotides line up with TRBD2. The V gene end was trimmed by 4 bases and the J gene end by 0 bases; junction bases not matched to a gene: 7. The CDR3 runs to 18 residues. Per germline, CDR1 SGHRS and CDR2 YFSETQ.

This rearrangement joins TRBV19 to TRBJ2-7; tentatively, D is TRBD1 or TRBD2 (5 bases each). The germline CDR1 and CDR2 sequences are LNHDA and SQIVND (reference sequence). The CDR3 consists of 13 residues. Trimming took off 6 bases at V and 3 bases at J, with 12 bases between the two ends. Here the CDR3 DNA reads TGTGCCAGTAGCCGGGGCTCTGGCTACGAGCAGTACTTC. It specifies CASSRGSGYEQYF. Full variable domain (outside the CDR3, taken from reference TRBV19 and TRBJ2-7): DGGITQSPKYLFRKEGQNVTLSCEQNLNHDAMYWYRQDPGQGLRLIYYSQIVNDFQKGDIAEGYSVSREKKESFPLTVTSAQKNPTAFYLCASSRGSGYEQYFGPGTRLTVT.

CDR3 protein: CASSQGLAGGPYEQYF. In nucleotides, the CDR3 is TGCGCCAGCAGCCAAGGGCTAGCGGGAGGGCCCTACGAGCAGTACTTC. This chain uses TRBV4-1 with TRBJ2-7; 12 bases fit TRBD2. This CDR3 is 16 amino acids long. Germline V CDR1 and CDR2: MGHRA, YSYEKL. Germline trimming cut 1 base from V and 2 bases from J; bases unmatched to any gene: 3.

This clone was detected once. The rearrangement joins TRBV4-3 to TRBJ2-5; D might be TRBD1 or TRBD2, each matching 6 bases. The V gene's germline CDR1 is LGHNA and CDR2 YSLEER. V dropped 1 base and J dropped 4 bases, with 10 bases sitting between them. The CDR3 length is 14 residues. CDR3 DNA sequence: TGCGCCAGCAGCCAAGTGGAGGGGGGAGAGACCCAGTACTTC. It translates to CASSQVEGGETQYF.

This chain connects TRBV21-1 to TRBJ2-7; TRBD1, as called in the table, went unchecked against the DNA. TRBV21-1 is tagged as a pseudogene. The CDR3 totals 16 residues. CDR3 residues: CASSKDLGRSTYEQYF. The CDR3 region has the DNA TGTGCCAGCAGCAAAGACTTGGGCAGAAGTACCTACGAGCAGTACTTC.

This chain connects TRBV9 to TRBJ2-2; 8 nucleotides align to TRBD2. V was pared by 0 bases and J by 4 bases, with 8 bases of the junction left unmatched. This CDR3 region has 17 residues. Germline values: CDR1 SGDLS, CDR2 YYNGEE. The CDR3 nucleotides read TGTGCCAGCAGCGTAGGGGCCCCGGGAGGGGCCACCGGGGAGCTGTTTTTT. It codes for CASSVGAPGGATGELFF.

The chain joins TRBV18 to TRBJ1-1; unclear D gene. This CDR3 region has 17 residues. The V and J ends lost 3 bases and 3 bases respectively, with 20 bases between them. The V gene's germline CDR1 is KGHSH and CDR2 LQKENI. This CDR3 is CASSPAIPGLGDTEAFF. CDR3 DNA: TGTGCCAGCTCACCTGCCATCCCCGGTCTGGGTGACACTGAAGCTTTCTTT.

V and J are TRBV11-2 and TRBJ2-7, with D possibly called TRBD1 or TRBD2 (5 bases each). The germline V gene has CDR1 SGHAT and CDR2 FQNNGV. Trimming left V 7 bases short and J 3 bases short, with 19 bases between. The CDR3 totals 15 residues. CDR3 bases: TGTGCCAGCACCTCTTACCGGGACGGAAACTACGAGCAGTACTTC. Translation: CASTSYRDGNYEQYF.

In nucleotides, the CDR3 is TGTGCCAGCAGTACCGGGACAGGAGGAACCGGGGAGCTGTTTTTT. The encoded protein is CASSTGTGGTGELFF. The J gene is TRBJ2-2, the V gene TRBV2, with 8 bases fitting TRBD1. Losses at the gene ends were 5 bases for V and 5 bases for J; bases not matched to a gene: 7. The CDR3 loop spans 15 amino acids. Germline V gives CDR1 SNHLY, CDR2 FYNNEI. The full variable domain, its missing parts supplied by reference TRBV2 and TRBJ2-2, is EPEVTQTPSHQVTQMGQEVILRCVPISNHLYFYWYRQILGQKVEFLVSFYNNEISEKSEIFDDQFSVERPDGSNFTLKIRSTKLEDSAMYFCASSTGTGGTGELFFGEGSRLTVL.

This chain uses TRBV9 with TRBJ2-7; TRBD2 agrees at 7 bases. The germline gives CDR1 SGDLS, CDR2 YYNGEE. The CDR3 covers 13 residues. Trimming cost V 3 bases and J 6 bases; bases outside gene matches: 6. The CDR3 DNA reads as TGTGCCAGCAGCGGGGCGGGGGTCGGCGAGCAGTACTTC. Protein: CASSGAGVGEQYF.

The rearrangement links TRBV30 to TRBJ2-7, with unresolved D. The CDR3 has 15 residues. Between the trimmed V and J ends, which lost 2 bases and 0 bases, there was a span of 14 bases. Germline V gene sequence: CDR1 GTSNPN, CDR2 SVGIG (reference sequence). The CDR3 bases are TGTGCCTGGAGTCTAGGCTCCGGGCCCTCCTACGAGCAGTACTTC. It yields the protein CAWSLGSGPSYEQYF. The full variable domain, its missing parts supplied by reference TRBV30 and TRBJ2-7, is SQTIHQWPATLVQPVGSPLSLECTVEGTSNPNLYWYRQAAGRGLQLLFYSVGIGQISSEVPQNLSASRPQDRQFILSSKKLLLSDSGFYLCAWSLGSGPSYEQYFGPGTRLTVT.